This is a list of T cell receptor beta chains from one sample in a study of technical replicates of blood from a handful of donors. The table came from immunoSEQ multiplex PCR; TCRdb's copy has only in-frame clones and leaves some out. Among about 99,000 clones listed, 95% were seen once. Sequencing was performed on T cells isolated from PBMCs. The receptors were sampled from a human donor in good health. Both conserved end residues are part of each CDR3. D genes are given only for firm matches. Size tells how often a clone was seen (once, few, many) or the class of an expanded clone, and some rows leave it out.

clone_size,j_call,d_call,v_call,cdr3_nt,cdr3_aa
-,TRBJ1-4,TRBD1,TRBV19,TGTGCCAGTAGTATAGTTGGGACAGCTAATGAAAAACTGTTTTTT,CASSIVGTANEKLFF
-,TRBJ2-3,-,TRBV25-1,TGTGCCAGCAGTGCTGGGCACGGTCCCGGCACAGATACGCAGTATTTT,CASSAGHGPGTDTQYF
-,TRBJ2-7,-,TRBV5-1,TGCGCCAGCAGCCCGGGAGAAACTTACGAGCAGTACTTC,CASSPGETYEQYF
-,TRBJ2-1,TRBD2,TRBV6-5,TGTGCCAGCAGGGGGACTAGCCGAGGATACAATGAGCAGTTCTTC,CASRGTSRGYNEQFF
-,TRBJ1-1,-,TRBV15,TGTGCCACCAGCAGAGAGTCGGGTCCCACTGAAGCTTTCTTT,CATSRESGPTEAFF
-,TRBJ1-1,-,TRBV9,TGTGCCAGCAGCGCTTTCGGCACTGAAGCTTTCTTT,CASSAFGTEAFF
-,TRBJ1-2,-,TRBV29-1,TGCAGCGTTGAAGTACGCAGGGGCTATGGCTACACCTTC,CSVEVRRGYGYTF
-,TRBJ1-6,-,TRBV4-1,TGCGCCAGCAGCCAAGATAAGGGGGATTATTCACCCCTCCACTTT,CASSQDKGDYSPLHF
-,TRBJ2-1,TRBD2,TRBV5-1,TGCGCCAGCAGCTTGGCTCAGGGAGGGATTGGCGATGAGCAGTTCTTC,CASSLAQGGIGDEQFF
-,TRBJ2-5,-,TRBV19,TGTGCCAGTAGTGCGTCATCCCCTCGAGAGACCCAGTACTTC,CASSASSPRETQYF
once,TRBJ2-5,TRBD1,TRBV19,TGTGCCAGTAGTACTACAGGGGGCGTGGAGACCCAGTACTTC,CASSTTGGVETQYF
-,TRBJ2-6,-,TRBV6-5,TGTGCCAGCAGCCACAGGAGCTCTGGGGCCAACGTCCTGACTTTC,CASSHRSSGANVLTF
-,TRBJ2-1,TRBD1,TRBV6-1,TGTGCCAGCAGTCAGGACAGGGCGACAAATGAGCAGTTCTTC,CASSQDRATNEQFF
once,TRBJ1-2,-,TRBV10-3,TGTGCCGTTAAACAGGGAGAGGGGTATGGCTACACCTTC,CAVKQGEGYGYTF
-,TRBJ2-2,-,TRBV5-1,TGCGCCAGCAGCTTTTCCGCGAAAACCGGGGAGCTGTTTTTT,CASSFSAKTGELFF